This TCR beta chain is from a study of response to subunit inactivated influenza vaccine. Points from the study as a whole: Authors proposed each seasonal influenza vaccination draws in few new T cells.

TCRdb fed the RT-PCR reads into MiXCR, producing one record per CDR3 protein. The sample records 450,000 to 600,000 distinct CDR3 sequences, around 8% being singletons. This clonotype showed up many times. The target antigen is unknown. V lost 4 bases and J 4 bases, leaving 17 bases between the germline ends. CDR3 length: 15 residues. Germline V lookup: CDR1 LGHDT, CDR2 YNNKEL (reference sequence). The chain links TRBV3-1 to TRBJ2-7; D may match TRBD1 or TRBD2 (7 bases each). Source: PBMCs from blood, taken 23 months after vaccination. This sequence originates from a man aged 45-69 years who received an inactivated influenza vaccine. CDR3 region: CASSPGGALSYEQYF. DNA of the CDR3: TGTGCCAGCAGCCCAGGGGGGGCTCTATCGTACGAGCAGTACTTC.